The clone carrying this T cell receptor beta chain has just one count. Its antigen is currently unknown. The CDR3 has 14 amino acids. The germline V and J ends were trimmed by 4 bases and 4 bases, with 13 bases remaining between them. Germline CDR1 is LNHDA and CDR2 is SQIVND (reference sequence). This record belongs to a study of shared clonotypes between healthy human individuals. There were only Caucasian adults among the donors, and all lived in Nashville, Tennessee. The study's findings and limits: The genetic and exposure-history diversity represented was limited by few donors. Among several donors, about 4.6% of naive CD4 clonotypes were found in common. Estimated richness values were generally larger in naive subsets than in memory subsets.

The assay was immunoSEQ multiplex PCR, and TCRdb's table has in-frame clones only and misses some. The sample carries about 95,000 clones, under 80% recorded once. The chain carries TRBV19 and TRBJ1-1; a possible D gene is TRBD1 (6 bases). This TCR was recovered from a man aged 30-40 years in good health. Sequencing was done on a sample of memory CD8+ T cells sorted from blood. Subset specified: CD45RO+ cells pooled with CCR7-negative TemRA cells. CDR3 nucleotides: TGTGCCAGTAGTACCGGGATCAGGGGCACTGAAGCTTTCTTT. This codes for CASSTGIRGTEAFF.